The sequence of this T cell receptor beta chain was determined in a study of T cells after yellow fever vaccination (dated by TCRdb to about 2019). Background on the whole study: The SMART-Seq v4 Ultra Low Input RNA kit was used to prepare libraries from fractions with low cell numbers. The cohort comprised two healthy male donors, one aged 18 to 30 and one aged 30 to 40 years. To follow T-cell clones before and after both primary and booster YFV17D yellow fever vaccination, bulk TCR alpha and beta repertoires underwent longitudinal sequencing. Blood was collected at multiple timepoints before and after primary and secondary immunization, and bulk PBMC replicates and cell subsets were isolated.

Beyond this particular receptor, the publication reports: Computational filtering was needed because FACS-sorted repertoires could contain abundant contaminating clonotypes from the bulk population. After the booster, most of the clones that had expanded following primary vaccination were detected again (approximately 96% of CD4 and around 88% of CD8), which suggests that memory was broadly maintained. The secondary T-cell response was weaker than the primary response but faster, peaking on day 5 instead of day 15. A small share of clonotypes was detected in both CD4 and CD8 compartments, with the overlap likely arising from convergent recombination. Only a couple of donors were included in the study, so the extent to which the findings can be generalized is limited.

This clonotype appeared a few times. Its recognized antigen is unknown. Base qualities were left out, and no much larger clone turns up one base away. TCRdb shows the sequencer as Illumina NovaSeq 6000. TCR cDNA was made using 5'RACE template switching, a step that added a universal primer site and unique molecular identifiers. Priming of cDNA synthesis was performed from both the TCR alpha and TCR beta constant segments. Library amplification used two PCR steps, and the second PCR step added sample barcodes and sequencing adapters. Libraries were sequenced on Illumina HiSeq 2500 (2x100 bp) or NovaSeq (2x150 bp). In the original analysis: Reads were demultiplexed and collapsed into UMI consensus sequences with MIGEC, and V(D)J alignment was performed with MiXCR. Vaccine-responding clonotypes were identified with edgeR using replicate PBMC samples, with FDR below 0.01 and a log2 fold change above 5 up to day 15 being required. Each bulk clonotype was labeled CD4 or CD8 based on which sequenced repertoire, CD4 or CD8, contained the clonotype at higher abundance. TCRdb reran the public reads through fastp at Q25 and MiXCR, keeping productive beta chains. Identical CDR3 protein sequences are pooled into one entry, listed with their most common genes and DNA. In this record, the V and J calls reflect TCRdb's handling and not the investigators' own analysis. This sample comprises around 320,000 distinct CDR3 sequences, less than 9.5% of them detected only once. Of the sample, approximately 3.5% is held by the ten largest clones.

The label giving this sample's treatment or condition can be read as: live attenuated yellow fever vaccine strain. A standard Ficoll-Paque protocol was used to isolate PBMCs from peripheral blood. Dynabeads CD4 and CD8 positive selection kits were used to isolate CD4 and CD8 T-cell fractions. TriZol was used to extract RNA from bulk PBMCs, CD4 and CD8 fractions, and dextramer-positive and dextramer-negative fractions. The material was CD4+ T cells sorted from PBMCs, obtained 5 days after the yellow fever booster vaccination. The sequence came from a man between 18 and 29 years old who received the YFV17D yellow fever vaccine.

This receptor carries the CDR3 CASSQDRMGQGSPNSPLHF. The DNA is as follows: TGCGCCAGCAGCCAAGATAGGATGGGACAGGGGAGTCCTAATTCACCCCTCCACTTT. Rearrangement joined TRBV4-3 to TRBJ1-6; 10 bases in the middle match TRBD1. The CDR3 covers 19 residues, taking in both the cysteine and the phenylalanine. The CDR3 DNA has 57 bases and is translated from base 1. Unmatched junction bases come to 11, with V trimmed by 0 bases and J by 6 bases. Taken from the germline V gene, the CDR1 and CDR2 loops are LGHNA and YSLEER.